Included here is one T cell receptor beta chain sequence, with context. Its antigen is currently unknown. Naive CD8 cells, CD45RO-negative and positively selected for CCR7, excluded terminally differentiated effector memory CD45RA+ cells. Every donor was a Caucasian adult from Nashville, Tennessee. The CDR3 has 14 amino acids. Trimming removed 1 base at V and 4 bases at J, with 11 bases between. CDR1 SGHRS and CDR2 YFSETQ come from the germline V gene. This record comes from a study of shared clonotypes between healthy human individuals. Looking at the study overall: Contributing individuals were a couple of females and a few males aged 18 to 49. Study-wide points: Despite large depth, sorted-subset datasets appeared incompletely sequenced.

Assay execution proceeded at the deep level. TCRdb keeps only in-frame clones here, not all; method: immunoSEQ multiplex PCR. The sample yields some 2,000,000 clones, roughly 94% seen once. The V and J genes are TRBV5-1 and TRBJ1-1; D is unclear. Sequencing was carried out using naive CD8+ T cells sorted from blood. This sequence originates from a young man in good health. In nucleotides, the CDR3 is TGCGCCAGCAGCTTGAGTCCCTCGGCCACTGAAGCTTTCTTT. It translates to CASSLSPSATEAFF.